The source of this T cell receptor beta chain is a study of shared clonotypes between healthy human individuals. Sequenced by immunoSEQ multiplex PCR; TCRdb stores in-frame clones only, minus some. The sample holds some 2,400,000 clones, about 94% seen once. Sequenced material: naive CD4+ T cells sorted from blood. The subset was: CD45RA+ positively selected. The sequence derives from a man younger than 30 in good health.

The CDR3: CASKLSGQGGYEQYF. Written as DNA, the CDR3 is TGTGCCAGCAAACTAAGTGGACAGGGAGGCTACGAGCAGTACTTC. J is TRBJ2-7 and V is TRBV6-5; 8 bases line up with TRBD1. With 7 bases clipped from V and 3 bases from J, the junction kept 11 bases outside the gene matches. Per germline, CDR1 MNHEY and CDR2 SVGAGI. The CDR3 loop spans 15 amino acids.